This TCR beta chain was retrieved from a study of cytomegalovirus exposure and HLA in healthy donors. Study-wide background: An early data release held tens of millions of unique TCRs from HLA-typed donors.

Amplification used 60 Vbeta primers and 13 Jbeta primers. Here immunoSEQ multiplex PCR was the method, and the copy in TCRdb shows in-frame clones only, minus some. The sample carries approximately 110,000 clones, around 15% recorded once. On this clone itself: The antigen is not known.

CDR1 and CDR2 (germline): LGHNA, YNFKEQ. The junction had 9 bases not matched to a gene; V was cut back by 3 bases and J by 2 bases. This CDR3 is built from 16 residues. General observations from the study: Most subjects had HLA-A and HLA-B alleles reportedly predicted accurately by TCR beta sequences. Further analysis was carried out later, and it showed several of the most significant clusters appearing linked to common viral pathogens. Presence/absence analyses assumed roughly uniform sequencing depth across donors, which may not hold.

Sequenced: PBMCs. V gene TRBV4-2 combines with J gene TRBJ2-7; 8 positions match TRBD2. The receptor was isolated from a female donor in good health and CMV-seronegative. The CDR3 region has the DNA TGTGCCAGCAGCCAGGGAGTACTAGCGGCCGCCTACGAGCAGTACTTC. Residues: CASSQGVLAAAYEQYF.